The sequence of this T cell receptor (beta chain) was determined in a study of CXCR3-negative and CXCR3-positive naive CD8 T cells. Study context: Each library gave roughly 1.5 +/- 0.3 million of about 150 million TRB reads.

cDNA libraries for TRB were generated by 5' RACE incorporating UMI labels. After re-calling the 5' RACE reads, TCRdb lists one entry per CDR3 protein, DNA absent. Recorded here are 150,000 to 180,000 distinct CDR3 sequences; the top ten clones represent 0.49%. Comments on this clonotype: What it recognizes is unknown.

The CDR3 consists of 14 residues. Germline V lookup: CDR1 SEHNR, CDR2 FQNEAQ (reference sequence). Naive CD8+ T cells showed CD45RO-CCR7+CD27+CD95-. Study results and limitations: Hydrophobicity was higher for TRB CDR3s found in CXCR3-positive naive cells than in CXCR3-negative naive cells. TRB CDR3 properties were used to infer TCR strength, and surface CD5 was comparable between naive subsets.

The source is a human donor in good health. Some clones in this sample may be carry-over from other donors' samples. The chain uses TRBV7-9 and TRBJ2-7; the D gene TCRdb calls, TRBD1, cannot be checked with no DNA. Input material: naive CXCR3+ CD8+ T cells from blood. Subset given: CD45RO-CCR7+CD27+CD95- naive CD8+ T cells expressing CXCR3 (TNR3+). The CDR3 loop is CASSRGRADYEQYF.